Following are 17 T cell receptor beta chains from one sample sequenced in a study of blood T cell repertoires in COVID-19 (dated by TCRdb to the early 2020s). Receptors were amplified or captured by the immunoSEQ multiplex PCR assay. TCRdb's version of the immuneACCESS table is confined to in-frame rearrangements and falls short of the full clone set. An unresolved V gene accounts for under half of the shortfall where checked; the remainder is of unknown origin. The sample includes a few hundred thousand clones, with 70% to 90% observed a single time. The leading ten clones occupy 3% of the sample. The sequenced sample was peripheral blood. The source of these receptors is a man aged 60-69 years with acute or convalescent COVID-19.

This sequence joins TRBV5-4 and TRBJ2-5, with TRBD1 matching over 8 bases. Germline V lookup: CDR1 SGHNT, CDR2 YYREEE (reference sequence). V trimming: 4 bases; J trimming: 2 bases; junction bases outside the gene matches: 4. CDR3 length: 14 residues. The CDR3 nucleotides are TGTGCCAGCAGCGTCGGACAGGGTCAAGAGACCCAGTACTTC. It codes for CASSVGQGQETQYF.

This clone has just one count. V usage is TRBV28 and J usage is TRBJ1-5; TRBD1 aligns across 7 bases. CDR3 length: 19 residues. With 8 bases clipped from V and 0 bases from J, the junction kept 19 bases outside the gene matches. From germline, CDR1 is MDHEN and CDR2 SYDVKM. CDR3: CASLSSRGRGGSSNQPQHF. CDR3 coding DNA: TGTGCCAGCCTTAGTTCGAGGGGGCGCGGGGGGAGTAGCAATCAGCCCCAGCATTTT.

The J gene is TRBJ1-5, the V gene TRBV6-2 or TRBV6-3; weak D call: TRBD1 (5 bases). This CDR3 has 15 amino acids. V gave up 4 bases and J gave up 0 bases, with 10 bases separating them. CDR1 is MNHEY, CDR2 SVGEGT, per germline. CDR3 loop: CASSSTTASNQPQHF. CDR3 DNA sequence: TGTGCCAGCAGTTCGACGACAGCTAGCAATCAGCCCCAGCATTTT.

This clone has more than one count but fewer than ten. V usage is TRBV9 and J usage is TRBJ1-2; the match to TRBD1 covers 7 bases. CDR1 SGDLS and CDR2 YYNGEE come from the germline V gene. The CDR3 totals 17 residues. V shed 0 bases and J 6 bases; nucleotides not matched to a gene: 14. The CDR3, as DNA: TGTGCCAGCAGCGTAGGCGAGGGGGGAAGGGGGCTGGATGGCTACACCTTC. Its translation is CASSVGEGGRGLDGYTF.

V gene TRBV30 combines with J gene TRBJ2-3; 9 nucleotides line up with TRBD2. CDR3 length: 15 amino acids. The germline CDR1 and CDR2 sequences are GTSNPN and SVGIG (reference sequence). Losses at the gene ends were 2 bases for V and 5 bases for J; bases not matched to a gene: 8. The CDR3, as DNA: TGTGCCTGGAGTAAGGGACTAGCCGTTCGAGATACGCAGTATTTT. Translation gives CAWSKGLAVRDTQYF.

The genes are TRBV19 and TRBJ2-1; D gene ambiguous. Germline-derived CDR1 and CDR2 are LNHDA and SQIVND (reference sequence). V was trimmed by 2 bases and J by 8 bases, leaving 13 bases between them. The CDR3 runs 14 residues. CDR3 sequence reads: CASSIWQVGDEQFF. In DNA, the CDR3 is TGTGCCAGTAGTATATGGCAGGTGGGCGATGAGCAGTTCTTC.

V and J are TRBV28 and TRBJ1-2; TRBD1 is a possible D gene (6 bases). Per germline, CDR1 MDHEN and CDR2 SYDVKM. The CDR3 consists of 14 residues. Trimming cost V 6 bases and J 8 bases, with 19 bases left between them. The DNA of the CDR3 is TGTGCCAGCAGGGACCCAAGGGGGACACGGGGCTACACCTTC. This gives the protein CASRDPRGTRGYTF.

The V gene is TRBV19, the J gene TRBJ2-1; 11 nucleotides match TRBD2. Germline V gene data show CDR1 as LNHDA and CDR2 as SQIVND (reference sequence). The CDR3 spans 18 residues. With V trimmed by 6 bases and J by 0 bases, 10 bases remained unmatched. CDR3 amino acids: CASRPLAGGPSSYNEQFF. The DNA for the CDR3 is TGTGCCAGTAGGCCCCTAGCGGGGGGCCCGAGCTCCTACAATGAGCAGTTCTTC.

The chain employs TRBV7-9 and TRBJ1-2, with D tentatively TRBD1 (5 bases). V was shortened by 1 base and J by 4 bases, with 10 bases between the two germline ends. This CDR3 has 14 residues. Germline loops: CDR1 SEHNR, CDR2 FQNEAQ (reference sequence). The DNA for the CDR3 is TGTGCCAGCAGCTTAGAACAGGCGGTCTATGGCTACACCTTC. This translates into CASSLEQAVYGYTF. Drawing the rest from reference TRBV7-9 and TRBJ1-2, the complete variable domain is DTGVSQNPRHKITKRGQNVTFRCDPISEHNRLYWYRQTLGQGPEFLTYFQNEAQLEKSRLLSDRFSAERPKGSFSTLEIQRTEQGDSAMYLCASSLEQAVYGYTFGSGTRLTVV.

The J gene is TRBJ2-6, the V gene TRBV19; D is unresolved. V lost 10 bases and J 2 bases, leaving 9 bases between the germline ends. Germline CDR1 and CDR2: LNHDA and SQIVND (reference sequence). CDR3 length: 13 residues. CDR3 sequence (DNA): TGTGCCACCTCCCCGGCTGGGGCCAACGTCCTGACTTTC. This gives the protein CATSPAGANVLTF.

The chain links TRBV11-2 to TRBJ2-1; D unclear. The V end lost 5 bases, the J end lost 4 bases, and 6 bases lay between the germline ends. This CDR3 region has 12 residues. Germline V gene data show CDR1 as SGHAT and CDR2 as FQNNGV. The CDR3 DNA reads as TGTGCCAGCAGCCCCCTTTACAATGAGCAGTTCTTC. Its protein is CASSPLYNEQFF.

The CDR3 nucleotides are TGTGCCAGCACCACGACTCCCGGGACAGGGGGCACCGGGGAGCTGTTTTTT. Its protein is CASTTTPGTGGTGELFF. The V call is TRBV7-3, the J call TRBJ2-2, with 11 bases that match TRBD1. Trimming at V came to 7 bases and at J to 4 bases, leaving 11 bases not matched to a gene. The CDR3 runs 17 residues. CDR1 and CDR2 (germline): SGHTA, FQGTGA.

The V and J genes are TRBV5-4 and TRBJ2-5; D perhaps matches TRBD2 (5 bases). Trimming pared 0 bases from V and 5 bases from J, leaving 14 bases between. In germline, CDR1 is SGHNT, CDR2 YYREEE (reference sequence). This CDR3 spans 15 amino acids. The CDR3 spells CASSLGWAGKETQYF. CDR3 coding DNA: TGTGCCAGCAGCTTGGGTTGGGCGGGCAAGGAGACCCAGTACTTC.

The table lists this clone with a count of one. V is TRBV7-9 and J is TRBJ1-3, with D possibly being TRBD1 (5 bases). Per germline, CDR1 SEHNR and CDR2 FQNEAQ (reference sequence). This CDR3 has 13 residues. Trimming removed 5 bases from V and 2 bases from J, with 7 bases in between. CDR3 region: CASSQGPGNTIYF. CDR3 nucleotides: TGTGCCAGCAGCCAGGGCCCTGGAAACACCATATATTTT.

V usage is TRBV6-6 and J usage is TRBJ2-1; 12 bases fit TRBD2. Trimming removed 6 bases from V and 6 bases from J; junction bases left unmatched: 12. The CDR3 spans 17 residues. Per germline, CDR1 MNHNY and CDR2 SVGAGI (reference sequence). Here the CDR3 DNA reads TGTGCCAGCAGGCGACTAGCGGGGGAGGCATACCCCAATGAGCAGTTCTTC. It encodes CASRRLAGEAYPNEQFF.

The chain is built from TRBV6-5 and TRBJ2-7, with 7 positions matching TRBD1. There are 13 residues in the CDR3. Germline V gene sequence: CDR1 MNHEY, CDR2 SVGAGI. Germline trimming cut 6 bases from V and 2 bases from J; bases unmatched to any gene: 4. CDR3 loop: CASSLGQPYEQYF. In DNA, the CDR3 is TGTGCCAGCAGCTTGGGACAGCCCTACGAGCAGTACTTC.

The chain combines TRBV18 with TRBJ1-3, with 7 bases fitting TRBD1. Germline V CDR1 and CDR2: KGHSH, LQKENI. V trimming: 6 bases; J trimming: 0 bases; junction bases outside the gene matches: 8. The length of the CDR3 is 16 residues. As DNA, the CDR3 is TGTGCCAGCTCCCCGGGACAGCCTAGCTCTGGAAACACCATATATTTT. Translating it yields CASSPGQPSSGNTIYF.